This T cell receptor (beta chain) was recorded in a study of T cells after yellow fever vaccination. Points from the study as a whole: Clonotypes shared by both compartments, CD4 and CD8, made up a small share.

The V gene's germline CDR1 is SGHKS and CDR2 YYEKEE (reference sequence). V was trimmed by 5 bases and J by 0 bases, leaving 8 bases between them. The CDR3 is 13 residues long. The 5'RACE template-switching step produced TCR cDNA and added a universal primer site and UMIs. TCRdb re-called the 5' RACE reads with MiXCR, one entry per CDR3 protein. The data show some 350,000 distinct CDR3 sequences, 8.7% seen once. This clonotype was detected a few times. What it recognizes is unknown. This TCR derives from a man younger than 35 who received the YFV17D yellow fever vaccine. J is TRBJ2-5 and V is TRBV5-5; no reliable D call. The sequencing used PBMCs, collected on the day of the first yellow fever vaccination. The CDR3 coding sequence is TGTGCCAGCAGAAAAGGGTACCAAGAGACCCAGTACTTC. Encoded protein: CASRKGYQETQYF.